What follows are 24 T cell receptor beta chains derived from one specimen sequenced in a study of tissue T cells after allogeneic stem cell transplantation. The protocol was immunoSEQ multiplex PCR, while the TCRdb copy is restricted to in-frame clones and leaves out a portion. The profile shows 7,000 or so clones, roughly 53% of them singletons. Time point denoted: mouse harvest day 7 after allogeneic transplant. Each mouse received 10^7 T-cell-depleted marrow cells plus 10^6 splenic CD5+ T cells by tail vein. The source material was gut tissue. The receptors here all came from a female BALB/c mouse given C57BL/6 T cells with graft-versus-host disease after an allogeneic hematopoietic cell transplant.

Regarding this clone: Mouse germline and gene names are used. The CDR3 goes on 1 residue after the read ends, and that part is filled in from the germline J gene. J is TRBJ2-4 and V is TRBV26; perhaps TRBD1 as D (5 bases). The germline V gene encodes CDR1 KGHPV and CDR2 FQNQEV (reference sequence). The CDR3 consists of 13 residues. With 2 bases removed from V and 3 bases from J, the gap between germline ends came to 6 bases. This chain's CDR3 is CASSLQGQNTLYF. The DNA read from the CDR3 is TGTGCCAGCAGTCTGCAGGGACAAAACACCTTGTAC.

In the case of this clone: Genes and germline are mouse. The CDR3 end lies 1 residue beyond the end of the read and is filled in from the germline J gene. The chain links TRBV12-1 to TRBJ2-5, with 7 bases identical to TRBD1. Germline V lookup: CDR1 SGHSN, CDR2 HYEKVE. CDR3 length: 13 residues. J lost 4 bases, V lost 1 base, and 1 base had no gene match. CDR3 amino acids: CASSLQGKDTQYF. The part of the CDR3 DNA that was read is TGTGCCAGCTCTCTACAGGGGAAAGACACCCAGTAC.

Comments on this clone: Gene names refer to mouse genes. Coverage ceases 1 residue before the CDR3 finishes, and the germline J gene fills in the end. The V and J genes are TRBV26 and TRBJ2-7; 9 positions match TRBD1. Germline CDR1 reads KGHPV; CDR2 reads FQNQEV (reference sequence). V lost 0 bases, J lost 7 bases, and 4 bases stayed unmatched. CDR3 length equals 14 residues. The CDR3 loop reads CASSLSTGGEEQYF. The part of the CDR3 DNA that was read is TGTGCCAGCAGTCTGTCGACAGGGGGAGAGGAACAGTAC.

For this clone: Gene labels here are mouse ones. The read is 1 residue too short to cover the CDR3 end, so that end is filled in from the germline J gene. The chain combines TRBV12-1 with TRBJ2-5; 10 bases line up with TRBD2. The CDR3 covers 14 residues. Trimming removed 3 bases from V and 2 bases from J; junction bases left unmatched: 1. CDR1 is SGHSN, CDR2 HYEKVE, per germline. The CDR3 is CASSWDWGQDTQYF. CDR3 bases read: TGTGCCAGCTCTTGGGACTGGGGCCAAGACACCCAGTAC.

Comment on this clone: Genes and germline come from the mouse. The CDR3 is cut off 1 residue early in the read; its end comes from the germline J gene. This chain uses TRBV3 with TRBJ1-1; D remains ambiguous. Trimming stripped 5 bases from V and 0 bases from J, with 7 bases between. The CDR3 is 13 amino acids. From germline, CDR1 is SNHLY and CDR2 FYNGKV (reference sequence). The part of the CDR3 DNA that was read is TGTGCCAGCAGCCAGACAACAAACACAGAAGTCTTC. Its translation: CASSQTTNTEVF. From start to end, the CDR3 is CASSQTTNTEVFF.

Points on this clone: Gene names and germline refer to mouse. The read finishes 1 residue shy of the CDR3 end, and the germline J gene is used to complete it. This rearrangement joins TRBV19 to TRBJ1-3; TRBD1 matches 7 bases. The trim removed 5 bases at V and 2 bases at J, leaving 10 bases unmatched. The CDR3 is 16 amino acids. Germline values: CDR1 FNHDT, CDR2 SITEND (reference sequence). The CDR3 protein is CASSLRDSRPGNTLYF. The DNA read from the CDR3 is TGTGCCAGCAGCCTCCGGGACAGCCGTCCTGGAAATACGCTCTAT.

Worth noting for this clone: These gene names are mouse names. The read falls 1 residue short of the CDR3 end, and the missing part is taken from the germline J gene. The V gene is TRBV26, the J gene TRBJ1-3; the match to TRBD1 covers 8 bases. The CDR3 has 16 residues. With 6 bases clipped from V and 0 bases from J, the junction kept 7 bases outside the gene matches. CDR1 and CDR2 (germline): KGHPV, FQNQEV (reference sequence). CDR3: CASSTGTGNSGNTLYF. Partial CDR3 DNA: TGTGCCAGCAGCACAGGGACAGGTAATTCTGGAAATACGCTCTAT.

This clone was recorded only once. These gene names are mouse names. The CDR3 end falls 1 residue outside the read, so it is completed with the germline J gene. V is TRBV26 and J is TRBJ1-1; 10 nucleotides align to TRBD1. CDR3 length equals 14 residues. V shed 1 base and J 6 bases; nucleotides not matched to a gene: 2. Germline values: CDR1 KGHPV, CDR2 FQNQEV (reference sequence). Incomplete CDR3 DNA: TGTGCCAGCAGTCTGTGGGACAGGGGACCAGAAGTCTTC. Protein product: CASSLWDRGPEVF. In full, the CDR3 reads CASSLWDRGPEVFF.

In regard to this clone: The gene symbols are mouse symbols. The CDR3 end falls 1 residue outside the read, so it is completed with the germline J gene. This chain links TRBV2 with TRBJ2-1, with D possibly being TRBD1 (6 bases). Looked up from germline, CDR1 is LGHNA and CDR2 is YSYQKL. The CDR3 is 16 residues long. V was shortened by 0 bases and J by 1 base, with 10 bases between the two germline ends. CDR3 DNA (partial): TGTGCCAGCAGCCAAGAGGGGACAACAAACTATGCTGAGCAGTTC. Its translation is CASSQEGTTNYAEQF. The whole CDR3 reads CASSQEGTTNYAEQFF.

Of note for this clone: The gene symbols are mouse symbols. The read ends 1 residue early relative to the CDR3; the germline J gene fills the gap. This chain connects TRBV26 to TRBJ1-3, with 9 nucleotides matching TRBD1. V shed 6 bases and J 4 bases; nucleotides not matched to a gene: 4. CDR3 length: 14 amino acids. Germline CDR1 and CDR2: KGHPV and FQNQEV (reference sequence). The CDR3 sequence is CASSRDRVGNTLYF. CDR3 bases read: TGTGCCAGCAGCAGGGACAGGGTCGGAAATACGCTCTAT.

A word on this clone: Mouse names are used for the genes. The read falls 1 residue short of the CDR3 end, and the missing part is taken from the germline J gene. The rearrangement joins TRBV19 to TRBJ1-1; maybe TRBD1 (5 bases). Per germline, CDR1 FNHDT and CDR2 SITEND (reference sequence). Trimming removed 2 bases from V and 4 bases from J, with 6 bases in between. The CDR3 runs to 12 residues. Here the CDR3 reads CASSIGGTEVFF. The sequenced part of the CDR3 DNA is TGTGCCAGCAGTATTGGGGGCACAGAAGTCTTC. Full variable domain (missing parts from reference TRBV19 and TRBJ1-1): GGIITQTPKFLIGQEGQKLTLKCQQNFNHDTMYWYRQDSGKGLRLIYYSITENDLQKGDLSEGYDASREKKSSFSLTVTSAQKNEMAVFLCASSIGGTEVFFGKGTRLTVV.

This clone is medium-sized within its sample. Gene names are mouse gene names. The CDR3 end is not reached by the read, which stops 1 residue before it; the germline J gene fills it in. V and J are TRBV2 and TRBJ2-4, with no clear D. Germline V gene data show CDR1 as LGHNA and CDR2 as YSYQKL. V dropped 0 bases and J dropped 0 bases, with 4 bases sitting between them. There are 14 residues in the CDR3. Incomplete CDR3 DNA: TGTGCCAGCAGCCAAGAAGGCAGTCAAAACACCTTGTAC. Protein: CASSQEGSQNTLY. The whole CDR3 protein is CASSQEGSQNTLYF.

Worth noting for this clone: Each gene name is a mouse one. The sequence runs out 1 residue before the end of the CDR3; the remainder is reconstructed from the germline J gene. V gene TRBV26 combines with J gene TRBJ2-3, with D possibly matching TRBD2 (5 bases). The CDR3 spans 15 residues. CDR1 KGHPV and CDR2 FQNQEV come from the germline V gene (reference sequence). V lost 2 bases and J 0 bases, leaving 9 bases between the germline ends. Partial CDR3 DNA: TGTGCCAGCAGTCTGGGGTGGACTAGTGCAGAAACGCTGTAT. It encodes CASSLGWTSAETLY. The full-length CDR3 reads as CASSLGWTSAETLYF.

As concerns this clone: Gene names follow the mouse nomenclature. The sequenced fragment ends 1 residue before the CDR3 boundary, so the rest is inferred from the germline J gene. The genes are TRBV12-1 and TRBJ2-3; 9 nucleotides line up with TRBD2. Germline V gene lookup returns CDR1 SGHSN and CDR2 HYEKVE. After removal of 0 bases from V and 1 base from J, the junction contained 4 bases not matched to a gene. The CDR3 covers 16 residues. The CDR3 bases that were read are TGTGCCAGCTCTCTCGACTGGGGGAGGGGTGCAGAAACGCTGTAT. It yields the protein CASSLDWGRGAETLY. The CDR3 in full is CASSLDWGRGAETLYF.

Turning to this clone: These gene names are mouse names. The read gets to within 1 residue of the CDR3 end, and the germline J gene fills in the rest. This chain uses TRBV26 with TRBJ2-4; 8 bases map to TRBD1. From germline, CDR1 is KGHPV and CDR2 FQNQEV (reference sequence). CDR3 length: 13 amino acids. Trimming removed 4 bases from V and 4 bases from J; junction bases left unmatched: 1. The sequenced part of the CDR3 DNA is TGTGCCAGCAGTCCGGGACAGGAAAACACCTTGTAC. This encodes CASSPGQENTLY. The complete CDR3 reads CASSPGQENTLYF.

Remarks on this clone: The gene symbols are mouse symbols. Coverage ceases 1 residue before the CDR3 finishes, and the germline J gene fills in the end. The chain combines TRBV23 with TRBJ2-3; the table calls TRBD1, which could not be checked here. Germline V lookup: CDR1 KGHTA, CDR2 FQNQQP. The CDR3 sequence is 13 residues long. The CDR3 loop is CSSSHRGAETLYF. The CDR3 DNA, read in part, is TGCTCCAGCAGCCACAGGGGAGCAGAAACGCTGTAT.

Judged by abundance, this clone is medium-sized (0.01 to 0.1%). The genes are named according to mouse. Read coverage stops 1 residue before the CDR3 terminus; the germline J gene supplies the remainder. The chain recombines TRBV1 with TRBJ2-4; 8 nucleotides align to TRBD1. J lost 2 bases, V lost 2 bases, and 0 bases had no gene match. CDR3 length: 14 residues. Looked up from germline, CDR1 is NSQYPW and CDR2 is LRSPGD (reference sequence). This CDR3 is CTCSAQGAQNTLYF. The CDR3 bases that were read are TGCACCTGCAGTGCACAGGGGGCTCAAAACACCTTGTAC.

This clone was found a few times. Each gene name is a mouse one. From the germline J gene comes the end of the CDR3, since the read stops 1 residue before it. V usage is TRBV15 and J usage is TRBJ1-4; TRBD1 matches at 7 bases. The ends lost 6 bases at V and 0 bases at J; junction bases unmatched: 1. This CDR3 is built from 14 residues. Looked up from germline, CDR1 is SGHND and CDR2 is FRSKSL. CDR3 region: CASRGQISNERLFF. CDR3 DNA (partial): TGTGCCAGCAGGGGACAGATTTCCAACGAAAGATTATTT.

Notes on this clone: The genes are named according to mouse. The CDR3 goes on 1 residue after the read ends, and that part is filled in from the germline J gene. The chain employs TRBV13-1 and TRBJ1-1; no definite D call. V was pared by 0 bases and J by 4 bases, with 7 bases between. CDR3 size: 13 residues. Germline V gene sequence: CDR1 NSHNY, CDR2 SYGAGN. CDR3 in amino acids: CASSDASGTEVFF. CDR3 bases read: TGTGCCAGCAGTGATGCAAGCGGCACAGAAGTCTTC.

The sample holds one count of this clone. Gene names are the mouse ones. The read falls 1 residue short of the CDR3 end, and the missing part is taken from the germline J gene. The chain is built from TRBV31 and TRBJ1-3; tentatively, D is TRBD1 (6 bases). V dropped 0 bases and J dropped 1 base, with 10 bases sitting between them. Germline assignment: CDR1 GKSSPN and CDR2 SITVG. This CDR3 is 15 amino acids long. CDR3 amino acids: CAWSLGGPSGNTLYF. The sequenced CDR3 bases are TGTGCCTGGAGTCTAGGGGGACCCTCTGGAAATACGCTCTAT.

Concerning this clone itself: All gene names here are mouse names. The read gets to within 1 residue of the CDR3 end, and the germline J gene fills in the rest. This chain joins TRBV26 and TRBJ1-4; a weak D match, TRBD1 (6 bases). Deletions cut 2 bases from V and 7 bases from J, with 8 bases between. The CDR3 sequence is 13 residues long. Germline-derived CDR1 and CDR2 are KGHPV and FQNQEV (reference sequence). Incomplete CDR3 DNA: TGTGCCAGCAGTCTGGGACAGTTCGAAAGATTATTT. Its protein product is CASSLGQFERLF. From start to end, the CDR3 is CASSLGQFERLFF. The complete variable domain, with remaining parts taken from reference TRBV26 and TRBJ1-4, reads NSKVIQTPRYLVKGQGQKAKMRCIPEKGHPVVFWYQQNKNNEFKFLINFQNQEVLQQIDMTEKRFSAECPSNSPCSLEIQSSEAGDSALYLCASSLGQFERLFFGHGTKLSVL.

On this clone itself: The gene names given are mouse names. Read sequence stops 1 residue before the CDR3 end, and the germline J gene provides the missing end. Other DNA sequences in this specimen translate into the identical CDR3. The chain is built from TRBV26 and TRBJ1-3, with a tentative D call TRBD1 (5 bases). V dropped 6 bases and J dropped 0 bases, with 9 bases sitting between them. The CDR3 has 14 amino acids. CDR1 is KGHPV and CDR2 is FQNQEV in the germline V gene (reference sequence). The CDR3 DNA, read in part, is TGTGCCAGCAGCCTCGACAGTTCTGGAAATACGCTCTAT. Translation: CASSLDSSGNTLY. The entire CDR3 protein reads CASSLDSSGNTLYF.

A remark on this clone: The genes and germline here are from mouse. The read ends 1 residue before the CDR3 terminus; that terminus is restored from the germline J gene. The V and J genes are TRBV3 and TRBJ2-7, with D maybe TRBD2 (6 bases). This CDR3 comprises 14 residues. Looked up from germline, CDR1 is SNHLY and CDR2 is FYNGKV (reference sequence). V was cut by 5 bases and J by 0 bases, with 11 bases left in between. CDR3 bases read: TGTGCCAGCAGCGCGGGACTTAGCTCCTATGAACAGTAC. Its translation: CASSAGLSSYEQY. The whole CDR3 is CASSAGLSSYEQYF.

With respect to this clone: Gene names and germline refer to mouse. The read finishes 1 residue shy of the CDR3 end, and the germline J gene is used to complete it. The chain combines TRBV23 with TRBJ2-5; TRBD1, as called in the table, went unchecked against the DNA. Germline V gene sequence: CDR1 KGHTA, CDR2 FQNQQP. The CDR3 is made up of 14 amino acids. CDR3 DNA, as far as it was read: TGCTCCAGCAGTCACAGGGTTAACCAAGGCACCCAGTAC. This translates into CSSSHRVNQGTQY. In full, the CDR3 is CSSSHRVNQGTQYF. The full variable domain, its missing parts supplied by reference TRBV23 and TRBJ2-5, is DAAVTQKPRYLIKMKGQEAEMKCIPEKGHTAVFWYQQKQSKELKFLIYFQNQQPLDQIDMVKERFSAVCPSSSLCSLGIRTCEAEDSALYLCSSSHRVNQGTQYFGPGTRLLVL.